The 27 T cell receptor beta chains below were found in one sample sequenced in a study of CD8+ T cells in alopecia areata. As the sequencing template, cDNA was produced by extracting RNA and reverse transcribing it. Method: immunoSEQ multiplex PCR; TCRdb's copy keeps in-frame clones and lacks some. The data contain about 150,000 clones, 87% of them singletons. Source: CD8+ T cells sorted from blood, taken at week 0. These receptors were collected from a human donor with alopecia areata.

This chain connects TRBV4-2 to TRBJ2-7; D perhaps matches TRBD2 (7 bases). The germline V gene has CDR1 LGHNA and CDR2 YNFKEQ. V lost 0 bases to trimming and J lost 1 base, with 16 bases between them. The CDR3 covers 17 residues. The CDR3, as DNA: TGTGCCAGCAGCCAAGATCCATCAGGGAGGGGGTCCTACGAGCAGTACTTC. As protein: CASSQDPSGRGSYEQYF.

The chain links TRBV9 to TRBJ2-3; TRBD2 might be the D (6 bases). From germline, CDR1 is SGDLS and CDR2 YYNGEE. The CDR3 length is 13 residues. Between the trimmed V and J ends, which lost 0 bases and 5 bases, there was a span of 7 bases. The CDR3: CASSVGLEDTQYF. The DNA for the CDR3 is TGTGCCAGCAGCGTAGGACTAGAAGATACGCAGTATTTT.

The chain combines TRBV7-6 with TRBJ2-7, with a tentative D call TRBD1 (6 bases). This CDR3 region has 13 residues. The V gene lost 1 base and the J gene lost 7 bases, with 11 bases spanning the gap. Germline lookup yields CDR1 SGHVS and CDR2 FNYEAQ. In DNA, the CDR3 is TGTGCCAGCAGCTTAGACAGGGCTAGTGAGCAGTACTTC. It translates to CASSLDRASEQYF.

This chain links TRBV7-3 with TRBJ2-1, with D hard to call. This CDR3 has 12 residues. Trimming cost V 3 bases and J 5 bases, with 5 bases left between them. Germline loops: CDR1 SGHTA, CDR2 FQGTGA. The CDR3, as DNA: TGTGCCAGCAGCTTTTGGGACAATGAGCAGTTCTTC. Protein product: CASSFWDNEQFF.

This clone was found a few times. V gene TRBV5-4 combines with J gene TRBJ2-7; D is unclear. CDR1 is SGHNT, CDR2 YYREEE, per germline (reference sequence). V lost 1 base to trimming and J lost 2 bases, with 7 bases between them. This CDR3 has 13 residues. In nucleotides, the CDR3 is TGTGCCAGCAGCTTGTGGGCTACCTACGAGCAGTACTTC. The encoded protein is CASSLWATYEQYF. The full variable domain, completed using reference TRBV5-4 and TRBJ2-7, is ETGVTQSPTHLIKTRGQQVTLRCSSQSGHNTVSWYQQALGQGPQFIFQYYREEENGRGNFPPRFSGLQFPNYSSELNVNALELDDSALYLCASSLWATYEQYFGPGTRLTVT.

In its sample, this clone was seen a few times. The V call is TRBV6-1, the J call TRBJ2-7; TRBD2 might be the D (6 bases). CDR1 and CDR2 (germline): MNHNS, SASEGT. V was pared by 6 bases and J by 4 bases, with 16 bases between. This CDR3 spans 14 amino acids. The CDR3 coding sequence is TGTGCCAGCAGCGGAGGGCAGGACTGGTACGAGCAGTACTTC. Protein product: CASSGGQDWYEQYF.

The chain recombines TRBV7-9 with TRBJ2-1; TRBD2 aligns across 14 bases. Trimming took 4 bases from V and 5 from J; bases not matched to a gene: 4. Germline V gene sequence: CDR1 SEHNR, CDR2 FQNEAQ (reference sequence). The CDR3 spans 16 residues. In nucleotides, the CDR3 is TGTGCCAGCAGCTCGACGACTAGCGGGGGGGACAATGAGCAGTTCTTC. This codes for CASSSTTSGGDNEQFF.

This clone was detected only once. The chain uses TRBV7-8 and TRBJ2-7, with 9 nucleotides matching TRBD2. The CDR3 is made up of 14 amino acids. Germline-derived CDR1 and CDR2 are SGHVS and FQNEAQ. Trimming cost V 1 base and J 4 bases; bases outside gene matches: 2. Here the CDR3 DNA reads TGTGCCAGCAGCTTAGGACTAGCGGAATACGAGCAGTACTTC. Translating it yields CASSLGLAEYEQYF.

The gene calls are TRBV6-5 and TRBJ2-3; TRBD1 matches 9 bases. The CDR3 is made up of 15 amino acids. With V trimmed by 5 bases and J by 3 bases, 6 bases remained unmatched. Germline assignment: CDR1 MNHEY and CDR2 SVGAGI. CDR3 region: CASSPGTGMTDTQYF. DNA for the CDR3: TGTGCCAGCAGTCCCGGGACAGGGATGACAGATACGCAGTATTTT.

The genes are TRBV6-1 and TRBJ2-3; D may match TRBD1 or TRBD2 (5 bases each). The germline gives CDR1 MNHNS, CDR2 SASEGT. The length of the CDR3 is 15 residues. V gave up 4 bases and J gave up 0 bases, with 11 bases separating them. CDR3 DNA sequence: TGTGCCAGCAGTGGCCGGGACGGAAGCACAGATACGCAGTATTTT. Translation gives CASSGRDGSTDTQYF.

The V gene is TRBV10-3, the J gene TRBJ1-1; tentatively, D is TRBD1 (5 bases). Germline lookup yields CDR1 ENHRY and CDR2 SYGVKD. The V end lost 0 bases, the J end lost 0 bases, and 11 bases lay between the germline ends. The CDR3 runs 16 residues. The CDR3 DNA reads TGTGCCATCAGTGAGTCGGGGGGGGATATGAACACTGAAGCTTTCTTT. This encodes CAISESGGDMNTEAFF.

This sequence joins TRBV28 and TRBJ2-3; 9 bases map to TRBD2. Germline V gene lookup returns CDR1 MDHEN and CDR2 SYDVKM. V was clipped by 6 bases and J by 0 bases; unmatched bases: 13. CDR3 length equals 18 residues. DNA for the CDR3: TGTGCCAGCAGCTGGGACTTCGGTAGCGGGGGAAGCACAGATACGCAGTATTTT. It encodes CASSWDFGSGGSTDTQYF.

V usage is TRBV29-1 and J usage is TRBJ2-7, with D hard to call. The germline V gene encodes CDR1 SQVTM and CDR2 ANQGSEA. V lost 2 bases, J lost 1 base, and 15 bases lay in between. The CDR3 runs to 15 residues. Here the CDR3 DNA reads TGCAGCGTTGAACTTGACAACCTCGGATCCTACGAGCAGTACTTC. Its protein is CSVELDNLGSYEQYF.

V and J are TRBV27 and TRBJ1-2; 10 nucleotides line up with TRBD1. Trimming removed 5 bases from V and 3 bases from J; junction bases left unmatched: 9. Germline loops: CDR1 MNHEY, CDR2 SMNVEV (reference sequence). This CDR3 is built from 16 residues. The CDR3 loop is CASSGDRGALYYGYTF. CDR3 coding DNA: TGTGCCAGCAGTGGGGACAGGGGCGCACTCTACTATGGCTACACCTTC.

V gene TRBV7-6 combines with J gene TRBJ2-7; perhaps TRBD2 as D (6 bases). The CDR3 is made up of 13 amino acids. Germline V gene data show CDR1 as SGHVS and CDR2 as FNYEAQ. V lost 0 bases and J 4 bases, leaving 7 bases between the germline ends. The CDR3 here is CASSLAGLYEQYF. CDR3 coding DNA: TGTGCCAGCAGCTTAGCGGGACTGTACGAGCAGTACTTC.

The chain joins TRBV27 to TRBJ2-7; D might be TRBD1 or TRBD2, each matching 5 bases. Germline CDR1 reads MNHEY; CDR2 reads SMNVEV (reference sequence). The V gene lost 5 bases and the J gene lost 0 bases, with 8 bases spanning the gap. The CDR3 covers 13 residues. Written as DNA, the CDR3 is TGTGCCAGCAGTGGGGACGGCTCCTACGAGCAGTACTTC. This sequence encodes CASSGDGSYEQYF.

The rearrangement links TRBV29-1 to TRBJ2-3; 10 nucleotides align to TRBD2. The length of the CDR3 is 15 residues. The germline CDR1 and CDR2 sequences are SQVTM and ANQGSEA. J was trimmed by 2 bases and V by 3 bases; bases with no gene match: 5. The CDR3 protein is CSVEASGRATDTQYF. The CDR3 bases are TGCAGCGTTGAGGCCAGCGGGAGGGCCACAGATACGCAGTATTTT.

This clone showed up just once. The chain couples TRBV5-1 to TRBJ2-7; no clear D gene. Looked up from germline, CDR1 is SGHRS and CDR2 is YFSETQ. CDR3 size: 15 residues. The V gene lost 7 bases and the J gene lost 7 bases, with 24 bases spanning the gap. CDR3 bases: TGCGCCAGCTCGCACATTGATCTGGGGAACTTAGAGCAGTACTTC. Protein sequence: CASSHIDLGNLEQYF.

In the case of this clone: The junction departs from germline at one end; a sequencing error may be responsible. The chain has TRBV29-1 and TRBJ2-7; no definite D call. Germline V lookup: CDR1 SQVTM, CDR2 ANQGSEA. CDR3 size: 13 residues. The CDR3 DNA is TGCAGCTCCCAGGTTAGCTCCTCCGACGAGCAGTACTTC. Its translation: CSSQVSSSDEQYF.

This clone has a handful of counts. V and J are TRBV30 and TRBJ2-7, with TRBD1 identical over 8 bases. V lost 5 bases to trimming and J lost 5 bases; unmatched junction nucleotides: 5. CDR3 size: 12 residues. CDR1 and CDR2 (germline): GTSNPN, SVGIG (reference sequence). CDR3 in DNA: TGTGCCTGGGACAGGGGATATGACGAGCAGTACTTC. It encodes CAWDRGYDEQYF.

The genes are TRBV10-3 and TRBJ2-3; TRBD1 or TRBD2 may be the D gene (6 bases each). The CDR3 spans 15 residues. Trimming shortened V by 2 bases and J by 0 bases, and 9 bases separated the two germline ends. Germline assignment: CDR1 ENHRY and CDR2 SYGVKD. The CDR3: CAISEEGGSTDTQYF. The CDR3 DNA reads TGTGCCATCAGTGAGGAAGGGGGGAGCACAGATACGCAGTATTTT.

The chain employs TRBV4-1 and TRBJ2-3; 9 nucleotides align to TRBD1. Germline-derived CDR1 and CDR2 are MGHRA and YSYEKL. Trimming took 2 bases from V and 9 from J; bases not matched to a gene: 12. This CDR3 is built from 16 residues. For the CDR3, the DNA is TGCGCCAGCAGCCAACCTAGGGACAGGGAGGGAAAGACGCAGTATTTT. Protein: CASSQPRDREGKTQYF.

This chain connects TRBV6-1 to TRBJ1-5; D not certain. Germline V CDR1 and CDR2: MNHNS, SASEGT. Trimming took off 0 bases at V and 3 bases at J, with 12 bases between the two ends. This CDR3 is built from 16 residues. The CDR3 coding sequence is TGTGCCAGCAGTGAAGCCCCGGACGGTAACAATCAGCCCCAGCATTTT. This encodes CASSEAPDGNNQPQHF.

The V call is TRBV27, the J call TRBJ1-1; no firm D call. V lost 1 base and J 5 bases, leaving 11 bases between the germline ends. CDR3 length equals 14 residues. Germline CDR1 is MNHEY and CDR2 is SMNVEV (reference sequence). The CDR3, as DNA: TGTGCCAGCAGTTTATGGTCGGTGGGGACTGAAGCTTTCTTT. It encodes CASSLWSVGTEAFF.

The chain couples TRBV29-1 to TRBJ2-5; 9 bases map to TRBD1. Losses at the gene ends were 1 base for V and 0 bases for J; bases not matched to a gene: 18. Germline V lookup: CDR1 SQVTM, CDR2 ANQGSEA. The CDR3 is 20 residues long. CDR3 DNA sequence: TGCAGCGTTGAAGTTTTTTCAGCGGACAGGGGAGCCCCGTACCAAGAGACCCAGTACTTC. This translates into CSVEVFSADRGAPYQETQYF.

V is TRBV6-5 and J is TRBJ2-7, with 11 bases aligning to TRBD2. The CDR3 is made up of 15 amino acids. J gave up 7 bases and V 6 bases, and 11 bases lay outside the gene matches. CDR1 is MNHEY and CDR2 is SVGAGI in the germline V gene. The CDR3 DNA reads TGTGCCAGCAGCCACTCTAGCGGGAGGAAGGATGAGCAGTACTTC. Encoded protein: CASSHSSGRKDEQYF.

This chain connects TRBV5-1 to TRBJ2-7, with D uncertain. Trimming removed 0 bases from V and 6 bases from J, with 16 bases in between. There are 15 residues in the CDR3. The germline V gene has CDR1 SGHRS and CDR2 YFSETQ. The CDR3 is CASSLDSRPKSEQYF. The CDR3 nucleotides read TGCGCCAGCAGCTTGGACAGCCGACCTAAGAGCGAGCAGTACTTC. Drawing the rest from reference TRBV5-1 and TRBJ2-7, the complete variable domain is KAGVTQTPRYLIKTRGQQVTLSCSPISGHRSVSWYQQTPGQGLQFLFEYFSETQRNKGNFPGRFSGRQFSNSRSEMNVSTLELGDSALYLCASSLDSRPKSEQYFGPGTRLTVT.